Listed here are 32 T cell receptor beta chains from one sample, sequenced in a study of shared clonotypes between healthy human individuals. Assay: immunoSEQ multiplex PCR; the TCRdb copy retains only in-frame clones and omits some. Found here are approximately 350,000 clones, around 72% of them singletons; the top ten hold about 9.3%. Sequenced input: memory CD4+ T cells sorted from blood. Specified subset: CD45RA-negative fraction. The receptors stem from a young man in good health.

The genes are TRBV2 and TRBJ2-1; D gene ambiguous. Per germline, CDR1 SNHLY and CDR2 FYNNEI. This CDR3 region has 13 residues. Between the trimmed V and J ends, which lost 4 bases and 2 bases, there was a span of 6 bases. CDR3 amino acids: CASSGLPYNEQFF. The CDR3 DNA is TGTGCCAGCAGTGGCCTCCCCTACAATGAGCAGTTCTTC.

By sample share, this clone is large. The chain is built from TRBV15 and TRBJ1-1; unclear D gene. CDR1 LNHNV and CDR2 YYDKDF come from the germline V gene (reference sequence). The CDR3 runs 14 residues. V was clipped by 0 bases and J by 5 bases, with 10 bases between them. CDR3 nucleotides: TGTGCCACCAGCAGAGATAAAGCGGGTACTGAAGCTTTCTTT. Translation: CATSRDKAGTEAFF.

This rearrangement joins TRBV19 to TRBJ2-5; 11 bases are shared with TRBD2. V lost 6 bases and J lost 7; bases outside the gene matches: 7. The CDR3 runs 14 residues. Germline lookup yields CDR1 LNHDA and CDR2 SQIVND (reference sequence). In DNA form, the CDR3 reads TGTGCCAGTAGAGGGACTAGCGGTACGGCGACCCAGTACTTC. Translation gives CASRGTSGTATQYF.

The gene calls are TRBV6-5 and TRBJ2-1, with no clear D. Germline CDR1 reads MNHEY; CDR2 reads SVGAGI. V was shortened by 0 bases and J by 0 bases, with 9 bases between the two germline ends. The CDR3 extends over 16 amino acids. The CDR3 DNA reads as TGTGCCAGCAGTTACTCCTCGCTGAGCTCCTACAATGAGCAGTTCTTC. Translation: CASSYSSLSSYNEQFF.

The CDR3 reads CASRPQGPNEKLFF. DNA of the CDR3: TGTGCCAGCAGACCACAGGGGCCTAATGAAAAACTGTTTTTT. The rearrangement joins TRBV6-1 to TRBJ1-4, with 7 positions matching TRBD1. Trimming took 6 bases from V and 3 from J; bases not matched to a gene: 4. Germline loops: CDR1 MNHNS, CDR2 SASEGT. CDR3 length equals 14 residues.

Many counts were recorded for this clone. This sequence joins TRBV7-2 and TRBJ1-4; D gene unclear. V shed 4 bases and J shed 2 bases, with 8 bases lying between them. This CDR3 has 14 residues. CDR1 is SGHTA, CDR2 FQGNSA, per germline. CDR3 bases: TGTGCCAGCAGCTCGACGGGGACTAATGAAAAACTGTTTTTT. It codes for CASSSTGTNEKLFF.

V usage is TRBV6-5 and J usage is TRBJ1-2; tentatively, D is TRBD1 (6 bases). Per the germline V gene, CDR1 is MNHEY and CDR2 is SVGAGI. V gave up 10 bases and J gave up 6 bases, with 24 bases separating them. CDR3 size: 15 residues. CDR3 nucleotide sequence: TGTGCCACCAACCTGGGAGGGGGGGGGACGGATGGCTACACCTTC. This codes for CATNLGGGGTDGYTF.

This clone was found once. The chain employs TRBV19 and TRBJ2-7; no clear D. Germline lookup yields CDR1 LNHDA and CDR2 SQIVND (reference sequence). There are 13 residues in the CDR3. Trimming pared 5 bases from V and 7 bases from J, leaving 15 bases between. CDR3 protein: CASSVRPLLEQYF. CDR3 nucleotide sequence: TGTGCCAGTAGTGTACGGCCCCTCCTGGAGCAGTACTTC.

The rearrangement links TRBV19 to TRBJ1-4, with D uncertain. In germline, CDR1 is LNHDA, CDR2 SQIVND (reference sequence). This CDR3 is 12 amino acids long. V dropped 1 base and J dropped 8 bases, with 5 bases sitting between them. CDR3 sequence reads: CASSIGREKLFF. The CDR3 nucleotides are TGTGCCAGTAGTATAGGTCGGGAAAAACTGTTTTTT.

This clone was found once. The chain joins TRBV2 to TRBJ2-7, with TRBD2 matching 15 bases. V trimming: 2 bases; J trimming: 4 bases; junction bases outside the gene matches: 9. This CDR3 has 18 residues. The germline CDR1 and CDR2 sequences are SNHLY and FYNNEI. CDR3 loop: CASSEQIRTSGRGYEQYF. The DNA of the CDR3 is TGTGCCAGCAGTGAACAGATAAGGACTAGCGGGAGGGGGTACGAGCAGTACTTC.

The CDR3, as DNA: TGTGCCAGCAGCCGCTGGGGAGTGGCGCAGACCCAGTACTTC. Protein sequence: CASSRWGVAQTQYF. The chain carries TRBV28 and TRBJ2-5; D possibly corresponds to TRBD2 (5 bases). Trimming took 6 bases from V and 6 from J, leaving 17 bases between them. Germline V lookup: CDR1 MDHEN, CDR2 SYDVKM. This CDR3 region has 14 residues.

This rearrangement joins TRBV11-2 to TRBJ1-2, with a tentative D call TRBD1 (5 bases). CDR1 and CDR2 (germline): SGHAT, FQNNGV. This CDR3 has 12 residues. V lost 7 bases and J 12 bases, leaving 18 bases between the germline ends. This CDR3 is CASTDPRGGNTF. The DNA for the CDR3 is TGTGCCAGCACCGATCCCCGGGGGGGAAACACCTTC.

DNA for the CDR3: TGTGCCAGCTCACCTAACTCTGGAAACACCATATATTTT. Amino acids: CASSPNSGNTIYF. The chain combines TRBV18 with TRBJ1-3; D remains unclear. Trimming left V 3 bases short and J 0 bases short, with 3 bases between. CDR1 KGHSH and CDR2 LQKENI come from the germline V gene. The CDR3 is made up of 13 amino acids.

The rearrangement links TRBV27 to TRBJ2-1, with D tentatively TRBD1 or TRBD2 (5 bases each). Germline loops: CDR1 MNHEY, CDR2 SMNVEV (reference sequence). The CDR3 covers 15 residues. V was cut by 4 bases and J by 3 bases, with 13 bases left in between. Here the CDR3 DNA reads TGTGCCAGCAGTTCATCCGGGACCTACTACAATGAGCAGTTCTTC. It yields the protein CASSSSGTYYNEQFF.

The chain uses TRBV27 and TRBJ1-4; perhaps TRBD1 as D (6 bases). Trimming cost V 3 bases and J 6 bases, with 11 bases left between them. CDR3 length: 14 residues. The germline gives CDR1 MNHEY, CDR2 SMNVEV (reference sequence). The CDR3 sequence is CASSFGGAHEKLFF. Here the CDR3 DNA reads TGTGCCAGCAGTTTTGGGGGGGCGCATGAAAAACTGTTTTTT.

In this sample, this clone turned up many times. The CDR3 region is CASSPNTGGAETQYF. DNA for the CDR3: TGCGCCAGCAGCCCGAACACAGGGGGCGCAGAGACCCAGTACTTC. V and J are TRBV5-1 and TRBJ2-5, with 9 bases lining up with TRBD1. Trimming at V came to 4 bases and at J to 4 bases, leaving 8 bases not matched to a gene. From germline, CDR1 is SGHRS and CDR2 YFSETQ. The CDR3 sequence is 15 residues long.

This clone has just one count. CDR3 sequence (DNA): TGTGCCAGCAGCCAAGAGCCGACGAAAAGGGACGAGAGCTCTGGAAACACCATATATTTT. Translation: CASSQEPTKRDESSGNTIYF. The chain has TRBV4-2 and TRBJ1-3; possible D gene TRBD1, 5 bases. The V end was cut by 0 bases, the J end by 0 bases, with 21 bases between. This CDR3 is built from 20 residues. Germline CDR1 and CDR2: LGHNA and YNFKEQ.

The V and J genes are TRBV15 and TRBJ2-1, with D possibly matching TRBD2 (7 bases). From germline, CDR1 is LNHNV and CDR2 YYDKDF (reference sequence). Trimming pared 6 bases from V and 9 bases from J, leaving 18 bases between. This CDR3 has 14 amino acids. The CDR3 loop is CATSGGAQVGEQFF. CDR3 bases: TGTGCCACCAGTGGGGGGGCCCAAGTAGGTGAGCAGTTCTTC. Together with reference TRBV15 and TRBJ2-1, the CDR3 gives the full variable domain: DAMVIQNPRYQVTQFGKPVTLSCSQTLNHNVMYWYQQKSSQAPKLLFHYYDKDFNNEADTPDNFQSRRPNTSFCFLDIRSPGLGDTAMYLCATSGGAQVGEQFFGPGTRLTVL.

The rearrangement uses TRBV6-5 and TRBJ1-2; D is perhaps TRBD1 (6 bases). Trimming stripped 5 bases from V and 5 bases from J, with 9 bases between. The CDR3 spans 12 residues. Germline values: CDR1 MNHEY, CDR2 SVGAGI. The CDR3 sequence is CASSRQDYGYTF. As DNA, the CDR3 is TGTGCCAGCAGTCGACAGGATTATGGCTACACCTTC.

This clone was seen just once. CDR3 sequence reads: CASSQDWSAPGGVTRGNTIYF. For the CDR3, the DNA is TGCGCCAGCAGCCAAGATTGGTCGGCTCCAGGCGGGGTTACTCGTGGAAACACCATATATTTT. V is TRBV4-3 and J is TRBJ1-3; D is ambiguous. V lost 0 bases, J lost 3 bases, and 27 bases lay in between. The CDR3 covers 21 residues. Germline lookup yields CDR1 LGHNA and CDR2 YSLEER.

There are a few counts of this clone. One junction end does not reproduce the germline sequence, and a read error may be involved. The chain has TRBV11-2 and TRBJ2-7; TRBD1 is a possible D gene (5 bases). This CDR3 region has 12 residues. The germline gives CDR1 SGHAT, CDR2 FQNNGV. DNA for the CDR3: TGTGCCAGCAGCTTAGGTTCGGCAGGGTGGGCTTTC. Translating it yields CASSLGSAGWAF.

The chain joins TRBV7-2 to TRBJ2-4; 7 bases map to TRBD1. The germline V gene encodes CDR1 SGHTA and CDR2 FQGNSA. J was trimmed by 0 bases and V by 5 bases; bases with no gene match: 16. The CDR3 consists of 19 residues. The CDR3 sequence: CASSRYRGGFSLAKNIQYF. In DNA, the CDR3 is TGTGCCAGCAGCCGGTACAGGGGCGGTTTCTCTCTAGCCAAAAACATTCAGTACTTC.

The chain couples TRBV6-4 to TRBJ2-3; possible D gene TRBD2, 6 bases. Germline V gene sequence: CDR1 MRHNA, CDR2 SNTAGT. The CDR3 covers 14 residues. V was shortened by 3 bases and J by 0 bases, with 7 bases between the two germline ends. Here the CDR3 DNA reads TGTGCCAGCAGTGAGGGGACTAGCACAGATACGCAGTATTTT. Its protein is CASSEGTSTDTQYF.

This rearrangement joins TRBV5-8 to TRBJ2-3; D is unclear. The CDR3 covers 15 residues. V was pared by 0 bases and J by 3 bases, with 11 bases between. CDR1 is SGHTS and CDR2 is YDEGEE in the germline V gene. The CDR3 sequence: CASSLVDLLTDTQYF. The CDR3 DNA reads TGTGCCAGCAGCTTGGTAGATCTATTAACAGATACGCAGTATTTT.

The chain recombines TRBV18 with TRBJ2-7; D remains unclear. The ends were cut back, 3 bases at V and 4 bases at J, with 10 bases in the middle. Germline V gives CDR1 KGHSH, CDR2 LQKENI. This CDR3 is built from 13 residues. The CDR3 DNA reads TGTGCCAGCTCACCTCAAGGTCAATACGAGCAGTACTTC. It codes for CASSPQGQYEQYF.

V gene TRBV5-1 combines with J gene TRBJ2-5; the D gene could be TRBD1 or TRBD2 (5 bases each). CDR3 size: 13 residues. The germline V gene encodes CDR1 SGHRS and CDR2 YFSETQ. V was clipped by 4 bases and J by 5 bases, with 12 bases between them. CDR3 bases: TGCGCCAGCAGCCGCAGGGACGGGGAGACCCAGTACTTC. Translated: CASSRRDGETQYF.

The chain links TRBV28 to TRBJ1-5; D uncertain. Germline V gene sequence: CDR1 MDHEN, CDR2 SYDVKM. Trimming removed 4 bases from V and 11 bases from J, with 12 bases in between. The CDR3 contains 12 residues. The CDR3 sequence is CASSSESAAQHF. The CDR3 coding sequence is TGTGCCAGCAGTTCTGAATCAGCGGCCCAGCATTTT.

The gene calls are TRBV11-2 and TRBJ2-3; D unresolved. The germline CDR1 and CDR2 sequences are SGHAT and FQNNGV. This CDR3 region has 14 residues. V dropped 1 base and J dropped 2 bases, with 7 bases sitting between them. CDR3 region: CASSLGATTDTQYF. CDR3 nucleotide sequence: TGTGCCAGCAGCTTAGGAGCTACCACAGATACGCAGTATTTT. The full variable domain, in which reference TRBV11-2 and TRBJ2-3 provide the parts outside the CDR3, is EAGVAQSPRYKIIEKRQSVAFWCNPISGHATLYWYQQILGQGPKLLIQFQNNGVVDDSQLPKDRFSAERLKGVDSTLKIQPAKLEDSAVYLCASSLGATTDTQYFGPGTRLTVL.

This clone was seen only a few times. V and J are TRBV5-4 and TRBJ2-2, with 11 nucleotides matching TRBD1. CDR1 is SGHNT, CDR2 YYREEE, per germline (reference sequence). CDR3 length: 18 amino acids. V gave up 4 bases and J gave up 5 bases; unmatched junction bases: 13. The CDR3 nucleotides are TGTGCCAGCAGCCCCGGGACAGGGGGAGGATTGGGGACCGGGGAGCTGTTTTTT. It is translated as CASSPGTGGGLGTGELFF.

The chain is built from TRBV19 and TRBJ2-1; 11 bases fit TRBD2. The CDR3 loop spans 19 amino acids. V lost 0 bases and J lost 7; bases outside the gene matches: 14. Germline CDR1 and CDR2: LNHDA and SQIVND (reference sequence). The CDR3 DNA reads as TGTGCCAGTAGTATAGATGGCAGACTAGCGGGATCGAATAGAAATGAGCAGTTCTTC. As protein: CASSIDGRLAGSNRNEQFF.

V and J are TRBV5-1 and TRBJ1-2, with D unresolved. The CDR3 length is 16 residues. Germline CDR1 SGHRS, CDR2 YFSETQ. V was clipped by 4 bases and J by 0 bases, with 16 bases between them. This chain's CDR3 is CASSPGGQVANYGYTF. Written as DNA, the CDR3 is TGCGCCAGCAGCCCCGGAGGCCAGGTCGCTAACTATGGCTACACCTTC.

V gene TRBV18 combines with J gene TRBJ2-1, with unresolved D. The V gene's germline CDR1 is KGHSH and CDR2 LQKENI. CDR3 size: 14 residues. V lost 3 bases to trimming and J lost 0 bases, with 6 bases between them. This chain's CDR3 is CASSPFSSYNEQFF. The CDR3 region has the DNA TGTGCCAGCTCACCCTTCAGCTCCTACAATGAGCAGTTCTTC.